This is a list of T cell receptor beta chains from one sample in a study of blood T cells in healthy people across ages. TCRdb independently ran MiXCR on the 5' RACE reads; one entry per CDR3 protein. The sample includes 600,000 to 850,000 distinct CDR3 sequences, approximately 25% of them seen just once. This sample also appeared in a second study, on T cells of mothers and their children.

The source material was blood. The receptors shown here come from a boy under 18 in good health. Both conserved end residues are part of each CDR3. D genes are given only for firm matches. Size is stated for part of the rows, as once, few or many counts, or as a class when the clone is expanded.

NA,TRBV7-2,NA,TRBJ2-7,CASSPDGDYYEQYF,TGTGCCAGCAGTCCCGACGGGGATTACTACGAGCAGTACTTC
NA,TRBV27,NA,TRBJ1-6,CASSPLGPLNSPLHF,TGTGCCAGCAGCCCCCTTGGGCCCCTGAATTCACCCCTCCACTTT
NA,TRBV2,TRBD1,TRBJ1-2,CASSFRTGSDGYTF,TGTGCCAGCAGTTTCCGGACAGGGAGCGATGGCTACACCTTC
NA,TRBV29-1,NA,TRBJ1-2,CSVELAGYYGYTF,TGCAGCGTTGAACTGGCAGGGTACTATGGCTACACCTTC
NA,TRBV5-1,NA,TRBJ1-2,CASSRGALDLNYTF,TGCGCCAGCAGCCGAGGGGCTCTGGACTTAAACTACACCTTC
NA,TRBV7-2,TRBD2,TRBJ2-3,CASSTPLAGGSSTDTQYF,TGTGCCAGCAGCACTCCGCTAGCGGGGGGCTCTAGCACAGATACGCAGTATTTT
many,TRBV5-1,NA,TRBJ1-1,CASSWDRNTEAFF,TGCGCCAGCAGCTGGGACCGGAACACTGAAGCTTTCTTT
NA,TRBV10-3,NA,TRBJ2-7,CAISSTEHTPYEQYF,TGTGCCATCAGTAGTACAGAACATACTCCCTACGAGCAGTACTTC
NA,TRBV2,TRBD2,TRBJ2-1,CASRSRLAGYEQFF,TGTGCCAGCAGATCAAGACTAGCGGGGTATGAGCAGTTCTTC
NA,TRBV28,NA,TRBJ2-5,CASSALLRGQETQYF,TGTGCCAGCAGTGCCCTCTTAAGGGGTCAAGAGACCCAGTACTTC
once,TRBV7-8,TRBD2,TRBJ2-1,CASRAVGGGPYNEQFF,TGTGCCAGCAGAGCCGTGGGGGGAGGGCCCTACAATGAGCAGTTCTTC
few,TRBV5-1,TRBD1,TRBJ1-4,CASSGGTGDTNEKLFF,TGCGCCAGCAGCGGCGGGACAGGGGACACTAATGAAAAACTGTTTTTT
NA,TRBV10-3,NA,TRBJ2-6,CAISEGFAGAFLSGANVLTF,TGTGCCATCAGTGAAGGTTTTGCGGGGGCCTTCCTCTCTGGGGCCAACGTCCTGACTTTC
once,TRBV18,NA,TRBJ2-7,CASSPLWGAGEHYF,TGTGCCAGCTCACCACTCTGGGGGGCCGGGGAGCACTACTTC
NA,TRBV3-1,NA,TRBJ2-5,CASSQEEGTQYF,TGTGCCAGCAGCCAAGAGGAAGGGACCCAGTACTTC
NA,TRBV29-1,NA,TRBJ2-6,CSVEKRPDSTGANVLTF,TGCAGCGTTGAGAAGAGGCCTGACAGCACTGGGGCCAACGTCCTGACTTTC
few,TRBV12-3/TRBV12-4,NA,TRBJ2-5,CASSSAHQETQYF,TGTGCCAGCAGTTCCGCACACCAAGAGACCCAGTACTTC
NA,TRBV29-1,TRBD1,TRBJ2-1,CSAAGTASSYNEQFF,TGCAGCGCAGCCGGGACAGCGAGCTCCTACAATGAGCAGTTCTTC
NA,TRBV29-1,NA,TRBJ2-5,CSFGAPETQYF,TGCAGCTTCGGGGCGCCTGAGACCCAGTACTTC
NA,TRBV6-1,NA,TRBJ2-2,CASRGSLGELLPSGTFF,TGTGCCAGCAGGGGATCCCTCGGCGAGTTACTCCCTTCGGGGACGTTTTTT
NA,TRBV5-1,NA,TRBJ2-7,CASSLERVVPPYEQYF,TGCGCCAGCAGCTTGGAGCGGGTTGTACCTCCATACGAGCAGTACTTC
NA,TRBV28,NA,TRBJ1-4,CASSLLGGEELFF,TGTGCCAGCAGTTTACTCGGGGGTGAAGAACTGTTTTTT
NA,TRBV7-2,NA,TRBJ2-7,CASSSIGISYEQYF,TGTGCCAGCAGCTCGATTGGAATCTCCTACGAGCAGTACTTC
NA,TRBV15,TRBD1,TRBJ2-7,CATSTDRGQGVPYEQYF,TGTGCCACCTCGACCGACCGGGGACAGGGGGTCCCCTACGAGCAGTACTTC
few,TRBV12-3/TRBV12-4,NA,TRBJ2-1,CASSRAEASNEQFF,TGTGCCAGCAGTAGGGCCGAAGCTTCCAATGAGCAGTTCTTC
few,TRBV4-1,NA,TRBJ2-5,CAGSVREQETQYF,TGCGCCGGCAGCGTCCGGGAACAAGAGACCCAGTACTTC
NA,TRBV11-2,NA,TRBJ2-5,CASSLERSVETQYF,TGTGCCAGCAGCTTAGAACGTTCGGTTGAGACCCAGTACTTC
few,TRBV20-1,NA,TRBJ2-3,CSASRPEANTDTQYF,TGCAGTGCTAGCCGTCCCGAGGCAAACACAGATACGCAGTATTTT
few,TRBV3-1,TRBD1,TRBJ1-2,CASSQWTGSVYGYTF,TGTGCCAGCAGCCAATGGACAGGGTCTGTCTATGGCTACACCTTC
NA,TRBV6-2/TRBV6-3,TRBD2,TRBJ2-1,CASSGGESSYNEQFF,TGTGCCAGTTCGGGGGGGGAAAGCTCCTACAATGAGCAGTTCTTC
NA,TRBV6-2/TRBV6-3,NA,TRBJ2-1,CASRVGQPNEQFF,TGTGCCAGCAGAGTCGGACAGCCCAATGAGCAGTTCTTC
few,TRBV28,NA,TRBJ2-1,CASSLSSLRIHNEQFF,TGTGCCAGCAGTTTATCTTCCCTGCGGATACACAATGAGCAGTTCTTC
NA,TRBV24-1,TRBD1,TRBJ2-3,CATSGSERDRVLPDTQYF,TGTGCCACCAGTGGTTCAGAACGGGACAGGGTTCTGCCAGATACGCAGTATTTT
few,TRBV2,TRBD2,TRBJ2-1,CASRGGGSHNEQFF,TGTGCCAGCCGGGGCGGGGGGTCCCACAATGAGCAGTTCTTC
NA,TRBV7-2,NA,TRBJ1-4,CASSLVHGWEKLFF,TGTGCCAGCAGCTTAGTGCACGGGTGGGAAAAACTGTTTTTT
few,TRBV29-1,NA,TRBJ2-5,CSVVRDGETQYF,TGCAGCGTTGTAAGGGATGGGGAGACCCAGTACTTC
NA,TRBV5-1,NA,TRBJ2-7,CASVWGVRNEQYF,TGCGCCAGCGTCTGGGGGGTAAGGAACGAGCAGTACTTC
once,TRBV4-1,TRBD2,TRBJ2-5,CASSQLAGGPLETQYF,TGCGCCAGCAGCCAATTAGCGGGAGGGCCCCTCGAGACCCAGTACTTC
NA,TRBV6-2/TRBV6-3,NA,TRBJ1-1,CASSPVGDTNTEAFF,TGTGCCAGCAGTCCCGTGGGAGACACGAACACTGAAGCTTTCTTT
NA,TRBV6-2/TRBV6-3,TRBD1,TRBJ2-7,CASRPGRTGGFEQYF,TGTGCCAGCAGACCTGGGCGGACAGGGGGATTCGAGCAGTACTTC
few,TRBV15,TRBD1,TRBJ2-5,CATGQGLQETQYF,TGTGCCACCGGACAGGGACTTCAAGAGACCCAGTACTTC
NA,TRBV7-9,NA,TRBJ2-5,CASSLSGQYF,TGTGCCAGCAGCTTATCCGGGCAGTACTTC